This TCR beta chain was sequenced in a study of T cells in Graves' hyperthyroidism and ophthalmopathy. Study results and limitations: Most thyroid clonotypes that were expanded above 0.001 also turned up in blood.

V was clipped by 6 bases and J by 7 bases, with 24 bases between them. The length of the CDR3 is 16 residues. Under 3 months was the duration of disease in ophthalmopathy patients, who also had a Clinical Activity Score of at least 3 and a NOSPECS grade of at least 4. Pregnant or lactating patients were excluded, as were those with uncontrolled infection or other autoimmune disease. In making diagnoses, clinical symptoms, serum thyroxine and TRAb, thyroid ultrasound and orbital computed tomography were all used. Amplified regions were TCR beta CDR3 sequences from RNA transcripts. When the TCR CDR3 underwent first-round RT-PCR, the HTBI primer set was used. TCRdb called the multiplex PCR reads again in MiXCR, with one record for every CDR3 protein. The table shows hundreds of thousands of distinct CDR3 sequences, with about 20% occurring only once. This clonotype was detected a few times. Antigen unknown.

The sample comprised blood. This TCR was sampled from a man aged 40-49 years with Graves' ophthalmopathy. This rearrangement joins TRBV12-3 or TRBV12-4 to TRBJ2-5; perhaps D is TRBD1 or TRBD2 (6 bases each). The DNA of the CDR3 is TGTGCCAGCAGCGAGAGGGGGAGCGGGCGGCCAGGGACCCAGTACTTC. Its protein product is CASSERGSGRPGTQYF.